A selection of T cell receptor beta chains follows, all from one sample in a study of cytomegalovirus exposure and HLA in healthy donors. Generated by immunoSEQ multiplex PCR, the TCRdb table keeps only in-frame clones and is missing some. This table holds 150,000 to 160,000 clones, under 80% found once. Input material: PBMCs. The receptor source for this set is a man aged 30 to 45 in good health and CMV-seronegative. CDR3s include the opening cysteine and the closing phenylalanine or tryptophan. D genes are given only for firm matches. Clone size, where shown, is once, few, many, or a class for clones that have expanded.

TRBJ1-2 | once | TRBV7-2 | TRBD1 | TGTGCCAGCAGCCCCAGCTCGGGACAGAACTATGGCTACACCTTC | CASSPSSGQNYGYTF
TRBJ2-7 | - | TRBV7-6 | - | TGTGCCAGCAGCTTCGCGGACAGCTCCTACGAGCAGTACTTC | CASSFADSSYEQYF
TRBJ2-7 | - | TRBV19 | TRBD1 | TGTGCCAGTAGTTATTCCGGGACAGGGTACGAGCAGTACTTC | CASSYSGTGYEQYF
TRBJ2-1 | - | TRBV5-1 | TRBD1 | TGCGCCAGCGGACAGGGTGGTTACAATGAGCAGTTCTTC | CASGQGGYNEQFF
TRBJ1-1 | once | TRBV6-5 | - | TGTGCCAGCAGCAACAGGGAAGGGAAGAACACCGAAGCTTTCTTT | CASSNREGKNTEAFF
TRBJ1-1 | few | TRBV7-9 | - | TGTGCCAGCGAAGGACATTACACTGAAGCTTTCTTT | CASEGHYTEAFF
TRBJ2-1 | - | TRBV28 | - | TGTGCCAGCAGTTTACTCATCAGCTCCTACAATGAGCAGTTCTTC | CASSLLISSYNEQFF
TRBJ1-1 | - | TRBV5-1 | TRBD1 | TGCGCCAGCAGCGCCCAACTGGGGACAGAAGACACTGAAGCTTTCTTT | CASSAQLGTEDTEAFF
TRBJ2-5 | - | TRBV29-1 | - | TGCAGCGTTGTGGATGGCGGCCCGGAGACCCAGTACTTC | CSVVDGGPETQYF
TRBJ2-5 | - | TRBV6-5 | TRBD2 | TGTGCCAGCAGTTACGGACTAGCGGGGGACCAAGAGACCCAGTACTTC | CASSYGLAGDQETQYF
TRBJ2-7 | once | TRBV13 | - | TGTGCCAGCAGCTTAGGTGAGGACGAGCAGTACTTC | CASSLGEDEQYF
TRBJ2-7 | few | TRBV6-5 | - | TGTGCCAGCAGTTACCACCTCGGCACAGACTACGAGCAGTACTTC | CASSYHLGTDYEQYF
TRBJ2-1 | - | TRBV4-1 | TRBD2 | TGCGCCAGCAGCCTCACTCTAGCGGCCTCCTACAATGAGCAGTTCTTC | CASSLTLAASYNEQFF
TRBJ2-7 | - | TRBV14 | - | TGTGCCAGCAGCCAAGGGTTCGGGAACGAGCAGTACTTC | CASSQGFGNEQYF
TRBJ1-2 | - | TRBV29-1 | TRBD1 | TGCAGCGTTGATTCCACAGGGGAGGGCTACACCTTC | CSVDSTGEGYTF
TRBJ1-6 | few | TRBV13 | TRBD1 | TGTGCCAGCAGCTGGGACAGGGGGAGAAATTCACCCCTCCACTTT | CASSWDRGRNSPLHF
TRBJ2-3 | - | TRBV10-3 | - | TGTGCCGCCAGGGGCATTACTAGCACAGATACGCAGTATTTT | CAARGITSTDTQYF
TRBJ1-5 | many | TRBV19 | TRBD1 | TGTGCCAGCGGACAGGGAAGCAATCAGCCCCAGCATTTT | CASGQGSNQPQHF
TRBJ1-1 | - | TRBV28 | TRBD1 | TGTGCCAGCAGTCCCCGACAGGGGGCGGGCGCTGAAGCTTTCTTT | CASSPRQGAGAEAFF
TRBJ2-4 | - | TRBV6-5 | - | TGTGCCAGCAAAAGGGGGGGGGCGGGCAAAAACATTCAGTACTTC | CASKRGGAGKNIQYF
TRBJ1-6 | - | TRBV5-1 | - | TGCGCCAGCAGCCTAGATAATTCACCCCTCCACTTT | CASSLDNSPLHF
TRBJ2-5 | once | TRBV19 | - | TGTGCCAGTATGGAGGGGGCCGGCGGGGCCCAGTACTTC | CASMEGAGGAQYF
TRBJ2-3 | - | TRBV7-9 | TRBD2 | TGTGCCAGCAGCTATAGCGGGGGGGCCGCAGATACGCAGTATTTT | CASSYSGGAADTQYF
TRBJ2-7 | - | TRBV7-9 | TRBD2 | TGTGCCAGCAGCTTAGTTTCGGGGGGGCACTACGAGCAGTACTTC | CASSLVSGGHYEQYF
TRBJ1-1 | few | TRBV15 | TRBD1 | TGTGCCACCAGCAGCCTCAGGGGGAGGACTGAAGCTTTCTTT | CATSSLRGRTEAFF
TRBJ2-7 | - | TRBV7-2 | TRBD1 | TGTGCCAGCAGCCGGTCGGGGGGACAGGGGGCTAGGGAGCAGTACTTC | CASSRSGGQGAREQYF
TRBJ1-2 | - | TRBV6-5 | TRBD1 | TGTGCCAGCAGGGAGACCGGGACAGAGAATAGGGGCTACACCTTC | CASRETGTENRGYTF
TRBJ1-1 | - | TRBV19 | - | TGTGCCAGTAGTATCCCCGGGACTGAAGCTTTCTTT | CASSIPGTEAFF
TRBJ2-2 | - | TRBV9 | TRBD1 | TGTGCCAGCAGTGGAACCGGGACAGCGAACACCGGGGAGCTGTTTTTT | CASSGTGTANTGELFF
TRBJ1-1 | once | TRBV5-1 | TRBD1 | TGCGCCAGCAGCTTGGGAGGGACAGGGGGGAACACTGAAGCTTTCTTT | CASSLGGTGGNTEAFF
TRBJ2-3 | - | TRBV7-2 | TRBD2 | TGTGCCAGCAGCTCGATTTCCGGGACTAGCGGGGAATATACGCAGTATTTT | CASSSISGTSGEYTQYF
TRBJ2-3 | - | TRBV2 | TRBD1 | TGTGCCAGCAGTGAAAGGACAGGGACGACAGATACGCAGTATTTT | CASSERTGTTDTQYF
TRBJ2-3 | few | TRBV28 | TRBD2 | TGTGCCAGCAATCTAGCGGGGATGGGAGATACGCAGTATTTT | CASNLAGMGDTQYF
TRBJ2-2 | - | TRBV2 | TRBD2 | TGTGCCAGCAGTGAATGGGCGGGGGGAAATACCGGGGAGCTGTTTTTT | CASSEWAGGNTGELFF
TRBJ2-1 | few | TRBV2 | TRBD2 | TGTGCCAGCCTTTTCGGGACTAGCGGCTACAATGAGCAGTTCTTC | CASLFGTSGYNEQFF
TRBJ1-4 | - | TRBV19 | TRBD1 | TGTGCCAGTAATACCGGGACAGGGGGCGAAAAACTGTTTTTT | CASNTGTGGEKLFF
TRBJ2-7 | - | TRBV27 | - | TGTGCCAGCAGTTTAGCAGGGGACGGAGCTTCAGAGCAGTACTTC | CASSLAGDGASEQYF
TRBJ2-2 | few | TRBV5-6 | TRBD1 | TGTGCCAGCAGCTTGTTCGGGACAGGGAAAACCGGGGAGCTGTTTTTT | CASSLFGTGKTGELFF
TRBJ2-1 | - | TRBV5-1 | TRBD1 | TGCGCCAGCAGCTGGACAGGGATAATCCACAATGAGCAGTTCTTC | CASSWTGIIHNEQFF
TRBJ1-1 | - | TRBV2 | TRBD1 | TGTGCCAGCAGTGGGCAGGGGGCGACTGAAGCTTTCTTT | CASSGQGATEAFF
TRBJ1-1 | - | TRBV5-4 | TRBD1 | TGTGCCAGCAGCTCAGGGACAGGGAGGACTGAAGCTTTCTTT | CASSSGTGRTEAFF
TRBJ1-4 | - | TRBV4-3 | TRBD1 | TGCGCCAGCAGCGATGAAACAGGGGAGCGGGAAAAACTGTTTTTT | CASSDETGEREKLFF
TRBJ1-1 | - | TRBV5-4 | TRBD1 | TGTGCCAGCAGCTCCCTACCGGGACAGGGGGCGTGGGGGACTGAAGCTTTCTTT | CASSSLPGQGAWGTEAFF
TRBJ2-5 | - | TRBV5-6 | TRBD1 | TGTGCCAGCAGCAACCTACCGGGACAGGGGGCTGATCAAGAGACCCAGTACTTC | CASSNLPGQGADQETQYF
TRBJ1-5 | - | TRBV19 | TRBD1 | TGTGCCAGCGGACAGGGAGGTCAGCCCCAGCATTTT | CASGQGGQPQHF
TRBJ1-6 | - | TRBV6-6 | - | TGTGCCAGCATCGATGAGGTTAATTCACCCCTCAACTTT | CASIDEVNSPLNF
TRBJ2-5 | - | TRBV2 | TRBD2 | TGTGCCAGCAATCTAGCGCTAGCGGGGACACCCCCGCAAGAGACCCAGTACTTC | CASNLALAGTPPQETQYF
TRBJ2-5 | - | TRBV13 | TRBD2 | TGTGCCAGCAGCTTCGGGGGGGGCCAAGAGACCCAGTACTTC | CASSFGGGQETQYF
TRBJ2-1 | - | TRBV29-1 | - | TGCAGCGCCGATGCCGGGAGTACCTACAATGAGCAGTTCTTC | CSADAGSTYNEQFF
TRBJ2-1 | - | TRBV5-6 | - | TGTGCCAGCAGCTTGGACATGAATGAGCAGTTCTTC | CASSLDMNEQFF
TRBJ2-7 | few | TRBV7-9 | - | TGTGCCAGCAGTTCGCCACAGGGAAACTACGAGCAGTACTTC | CASSSPQGNYEQYF
TRBJ1-1 | - | TRBV14 | TRBD1 | TGTGCCAGCAGCCAAGATTCGGGCAGGGGGATAAGCACTGAAGCTTTCTTT | CASSQDSGRGISTEAFF
TRBJ2-7 | - | TRBV15 | - | TGTGCCACCAGAGAGAATCGGCAGGGCGAGCAGTACTTC | CATRENRQGEQYF